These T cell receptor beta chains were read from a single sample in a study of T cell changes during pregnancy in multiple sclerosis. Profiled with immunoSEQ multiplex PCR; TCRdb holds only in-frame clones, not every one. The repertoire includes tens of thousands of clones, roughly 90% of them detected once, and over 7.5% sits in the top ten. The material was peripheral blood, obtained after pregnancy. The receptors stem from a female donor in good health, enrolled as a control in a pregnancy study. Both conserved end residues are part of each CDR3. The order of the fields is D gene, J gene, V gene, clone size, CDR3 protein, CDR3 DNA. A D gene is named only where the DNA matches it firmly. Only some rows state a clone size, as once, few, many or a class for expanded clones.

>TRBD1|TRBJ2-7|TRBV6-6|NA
CASGPRGYEQYF
TGTGCCAGCGGTCCCAGGGGGTACGAGCAGTACTTC
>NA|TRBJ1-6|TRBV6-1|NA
CASSEIGRESSYNSPLHF
TGTGCCAGCAGTGAAATCGGACGGGAGAGCTCCTATAATTCACCCCTCCACTTT
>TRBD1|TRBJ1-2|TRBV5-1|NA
CASSSGQIYGYTF
TGCGCCAGCAGCTCGGGACAGATCTATGGCTACACCTTC
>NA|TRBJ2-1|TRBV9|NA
CASSLDTSSYNEQFF
TGTGCCAGCAGTTTGGACACGTCCTCCTACAATGAGCAGTTCTTC
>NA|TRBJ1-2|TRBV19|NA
CASSPGFYGYTF
TGTGCCAGTAGTCCGGGATTCTATGGCTACACCTTC
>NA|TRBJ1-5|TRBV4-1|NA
CASSQEETGNQPQHF
TGCGCCAGCAGCCAAGAGGAGACAGGAAATCAGCCCCAGCATTTT
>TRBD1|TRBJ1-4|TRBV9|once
CASSVTGEPTNEKLFF
TGTGCCAGCAGCGTAACAGGGGAACCAACTAATGAAAAACTGTTTTTT
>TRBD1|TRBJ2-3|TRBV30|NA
CAWSASGGTDTQYF
TGTGCCTGGAGTGCGTCAGGGGGTACAGATACGCAGTATTTT
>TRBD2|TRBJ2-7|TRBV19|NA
CASSIRASGTYEQYF
TGTGCCAGTAGTATAAGGGCTAGCGGGACGTACGAGCAGTACTTC
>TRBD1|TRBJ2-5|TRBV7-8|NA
CASSKTGGRETQYF
TGTGCCAGCAGCAAGACAGGGGGCCGGGAGACCCAGTACTTC
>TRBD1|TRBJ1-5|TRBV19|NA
CASSPRDRGLGQPQHF
TGTGCCAGTAGTCCCCGGGACAGGGGCCTGGGCCAGCCCCAGCATTTT
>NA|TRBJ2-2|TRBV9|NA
CASSVAGATGELFF
TGTGCCAGCAGCGTAGCGGGAGCGACCGGGGAGCTGTTTTTT
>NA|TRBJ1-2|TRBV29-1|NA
CSVRFLGEDNYGYTF
TGCAGCGTTAGGTTTCTGGGGGAGGATAACTATGGCTACACCTTC
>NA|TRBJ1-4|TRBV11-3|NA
CASSLGLGGTNEKLFF
TGTGCCAGCAGCTTAGGACTCGGGGGGACTAATGAAAAACTGTTTTTT
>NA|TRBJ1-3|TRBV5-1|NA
CASSYQATVNSGNTIYF
TGCGCCAGCAGCTACCAAGCGACGGTCAACTCTGGAAACACCATATATTTT
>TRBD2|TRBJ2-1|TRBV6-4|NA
CASSDSGLAGGNEQFF
TGTGCCAGCAGTGACTCGGGACTAGCGGGGGGCAATGAGCAGTTCTTC
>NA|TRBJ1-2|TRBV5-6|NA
CASSLTGNGYTF
TGTGCCAGCAGCTTGACAGGGAATGGCTACACCTTC
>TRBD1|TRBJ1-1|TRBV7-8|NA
CASSIAGTGLSHTEAFF
TGTGCCAGCAGCATCGCCGGGACAGGACTATCTCACACTGAAGCTTTCTTT
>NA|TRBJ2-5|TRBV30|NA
CAWSAQETQYF
TGTGCCTGGAGTGCTCAAGAGACCCAGTACTTC
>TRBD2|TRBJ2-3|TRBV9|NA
CASSPRGLAATDTQYF
TGTGCCAGCAGTCCGAGGGGACTAGCGGCCACAGATACGCAGTATTTT
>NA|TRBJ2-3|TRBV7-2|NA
CASRGRGTTSTDTQYF
TGTGCCAGCAGAGGTAGGGGAACTACTAGCACAGATACGCAGTATTTT
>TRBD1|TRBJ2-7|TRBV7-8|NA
CASSLAPQGVYEQYF
TGTGCCAGCAGCTTGGCCCCCCAGGGGGTCTACGAGCAGTACTTC
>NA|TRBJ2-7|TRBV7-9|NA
CASSLERGSEQYF
TGTGCCAGCAGCTTAGAACGGGGATCCGAGCAGTACTTC
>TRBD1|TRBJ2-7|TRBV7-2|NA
CASSLEGQASYEQYF
TGTGCCAGCAGCTTAGAGGGACAGGCTTCCTACGAGCAGTACTTC
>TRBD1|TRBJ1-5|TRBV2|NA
CASSEWQGAQPQHF
TGTGCCAGCAGTGAATGGCAGGGGGCTCAGCCCCAGCATTTT
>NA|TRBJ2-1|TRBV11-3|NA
CASSSNGNEQFF
TGTGCCAGCAGCTCCAACGGCAATGAGCAGTTCTTC
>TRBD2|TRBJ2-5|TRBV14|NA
CASSQAGREQTQYF
TGTGCCAGCAGCCAAGCGGGGCGGGAGCAGACCCAGTACTTC
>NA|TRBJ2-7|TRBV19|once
CASSKGLGYEQYF
TGTGCCAGTAGTAAGGGACTGGGCTACGAGCAGTACTTC
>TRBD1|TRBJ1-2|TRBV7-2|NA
CASSLNRQGDGYTF
TGTGCCAGCAGCTTAAACCGACAGGGCGACGGCTACACCTTC
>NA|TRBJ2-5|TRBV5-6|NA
CASSLVGRVEKKAQYF
TGTGCCAGCAGCTTGGTGGGCAGAGTAGAGAAGAAGGCCCAGTACTTC
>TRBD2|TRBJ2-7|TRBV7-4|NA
CASSWRLAGYTYEQYF
TGTGCCAGCAGCTGGAGGCTAGCGGGTTATACCTACGAGCAGTACTTC
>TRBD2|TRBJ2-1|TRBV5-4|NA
CASSSGLAGGSYNEQFF
TGTGCCAGCAGCTCTGGACTAGCGGGAGGCTCCTACAATGAGCAGTTCTTC
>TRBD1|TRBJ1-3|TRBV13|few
CASSLGQGPGNTIYF
TGTGCCAGCAGCTTAGGACAGGGGCCTGGAAACACCATATATTTT
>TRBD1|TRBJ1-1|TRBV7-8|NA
CASSLMVLFRDRTIAEAFF
TGTGCCAGCAGCTTAATGGTTCTGTTCCGGGACAGGACGATCGCTGAAGCTTTCTTT
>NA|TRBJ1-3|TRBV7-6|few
CASSLAGGLDTIYF
TGTGCCAGCAGCTTAGCGGGGGGGTTGGACACCATATATTTT
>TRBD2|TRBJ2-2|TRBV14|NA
CASSLDQAGMRYTGELFF
TGTGCCAGCAGCCTCGACCAAGCGGGAATGAGGTACACCGGGGAGCTGTTTTTT
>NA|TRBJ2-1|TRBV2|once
CASSVETATYNEQFF
TGTGCCAGCAGTGTTGAAACAGCCACCTACAATGAGCAGTTCTTC
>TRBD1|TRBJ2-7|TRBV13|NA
CASSLIGGENEQYF
TGTGCCAGCAGCTTAATAGGGGGCGAAAACGAGCAGTACTTC
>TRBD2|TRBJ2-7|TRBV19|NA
CASSTGLAGTYEQYF
TGTGCCAGTAGTACCGGACTAGCGGGGACCTACGAGCAGTACTTC
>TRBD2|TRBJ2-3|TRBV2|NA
CASGTTSGGTDTQYF
TGTGCCAGCGGAACGACTAGCGGGGGCACAGATACGCAGTATTTT